These 3 T cell receptor beta chains share one sample of origin, sequenced in a study of T cell repertoires in cytomegalovirus infection. MiXCR was run by TCRdb on the reads, yielding one entry per CDR3 protein. Of 200,000 to 300,000 distinct CDR3 sequences in the sample, around 12% are singletons; the top ten hold approximately 1.6%. The sequenced sample was PBMCs. The receptors stem from a human donor in good health (CMV status not recorded). Some clones in this sample may be carry-over from other donors' samples.

This clonotype was seen more than once but under ten times. The gene calls are TRBV11-2 and TRBJ2-7; D remains ambiguous. From germline, CDR1 is SGHAT and CDR2 FQNNGV. V gave up 7 bases and J gave up 7 bases, with 17 bases separating them. CDR3 length: 13 amino acids. CDR3 coding DNA: TGTGCCAGCACCCGGTGGGCCAAAGGGGAGCAGTACTTC. Translation gives CASTRWAKGEQYF.

The chain couples TRBV20-1 to TRBJ2-3; 10 positions match TRBD1. Germline-derived CDR1 and CDR2 are DFQATT and SNEGSKA (reference sequence). V shed 6 bases, J shed 1 base, and the junction held 13 bases outside the gene matches. The CDR3 loop spans 17 amino acids. The DNA of the CDR3 is TGCAGTGCCATTATCCCGGGACAGGGGATCGGCACAGATACGCAGTATTTT. It is translated as CSAIIPGQGIGTDTQYF.

This clonotype was counted at least ten times. The chain employs TRBV7-8 and TRBJ1-1; D unresolved. CDR3 size: 13 residues. Germline-derived CDR1 and CDR2 are SGHVS and FQNEAQ. The germline V and J ends were trimmed by 5 bases and 1 base, with 8 bases remaining between them. The CDR3 is CASSVSGNTEAFF. The CDR3 nucleotides read TGTGCCAGCAGCGTCTCAGGGAACACTGAAGCTTTCTTT.